This TCR beta chain was retrieved from a study of blood T cell repertoires in COVID-19. Study context: There were acute and convalescent COVID-19 samples, and they came from the United States, Italy and Spain. In each case, the material was cDNA or gDNA derived from T cells, B-cell-depleted T cells, or PBMCs.

Germline CDR1 and CDR2: MGHDK and SYGVNS. The CDR3 totals 11 residues. V was shortened by 6 bases and J by 7 bases, with 9 bases between the two germline ends. In the original workflow: How many nucleated cells were present was estimated from reference gene primer amplification. Sequencing used immunoSEQ multiplex PCR; TCRdb keeps in-frame clones, though not all of them. That table furnishes V, J and clone size, whereas the DNA furnished D and trimming. The table lists roughly 49,000 clones, approximately 93% of them singletons. The sample was peripheral blood. The TCR sequence derives from a man in his fifties or sixties with COVID-19, enrolled during active disease. The gene calls are TRBV25-1 and TRBJ1-1; D unclear. CDR3 sequence: CASRFRNEAFF. CDR3 in DNA: TGTGCCAGCAGATTTAGAAATGAAGCTTTCTTT.